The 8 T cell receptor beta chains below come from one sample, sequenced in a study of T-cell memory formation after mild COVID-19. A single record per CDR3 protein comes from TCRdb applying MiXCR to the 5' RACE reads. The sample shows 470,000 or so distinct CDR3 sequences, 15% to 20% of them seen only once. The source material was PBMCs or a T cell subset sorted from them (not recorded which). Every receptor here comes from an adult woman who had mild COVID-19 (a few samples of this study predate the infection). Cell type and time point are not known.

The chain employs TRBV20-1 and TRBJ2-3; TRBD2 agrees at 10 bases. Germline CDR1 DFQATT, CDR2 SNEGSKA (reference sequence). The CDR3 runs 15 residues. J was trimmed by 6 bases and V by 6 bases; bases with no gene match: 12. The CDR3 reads CSAPLAGVLPDTQYF. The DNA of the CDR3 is TGCAGTGCCCCCCTAGCGGGAGTACTCCCGGATACGCAGTATTTT.

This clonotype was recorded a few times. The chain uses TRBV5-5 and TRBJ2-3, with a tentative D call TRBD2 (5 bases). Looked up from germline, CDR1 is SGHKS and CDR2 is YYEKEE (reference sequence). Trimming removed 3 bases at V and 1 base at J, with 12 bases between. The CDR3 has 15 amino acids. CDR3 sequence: CASSWEIPGTDTQYF. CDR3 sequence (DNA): TGTGCCAGCAGCTGGGAGATCCCGGGCACAGATACGCAGTATTTT.

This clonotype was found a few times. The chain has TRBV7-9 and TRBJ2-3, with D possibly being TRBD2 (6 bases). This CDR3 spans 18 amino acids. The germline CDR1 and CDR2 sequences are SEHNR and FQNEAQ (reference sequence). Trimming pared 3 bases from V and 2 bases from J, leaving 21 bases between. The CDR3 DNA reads TGTGCCAGCAGCTTTCCCGAAGTGGCTAGCGCCTCCACAGATACGCAGTATTTT. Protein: CASSFPEVASASTDTQYF.

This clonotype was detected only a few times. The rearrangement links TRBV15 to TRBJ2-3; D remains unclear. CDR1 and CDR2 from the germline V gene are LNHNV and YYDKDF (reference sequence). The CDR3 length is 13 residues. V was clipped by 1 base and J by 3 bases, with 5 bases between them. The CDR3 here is CATSRVGTDTQYF. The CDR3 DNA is TGTGCCACCAGCAGAGTCGGAACAGATACGCAGTATTTT.

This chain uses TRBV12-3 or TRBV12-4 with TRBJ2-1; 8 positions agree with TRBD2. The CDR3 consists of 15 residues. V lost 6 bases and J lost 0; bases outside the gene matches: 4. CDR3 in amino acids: CASRSGGSSYNEQFF. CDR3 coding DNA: TGTGCCAGCAGATCGGGGGGGAGCTCCTACAATGAGCAGTTCTTC.

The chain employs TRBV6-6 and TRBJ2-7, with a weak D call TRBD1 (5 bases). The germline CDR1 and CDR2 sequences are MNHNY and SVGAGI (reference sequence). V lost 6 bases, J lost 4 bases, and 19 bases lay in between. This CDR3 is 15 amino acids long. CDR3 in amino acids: CASRPTAFVSYEQYF. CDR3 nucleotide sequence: TGTGCCAGCAGACCGACAGCCTTCGTTTCGTACGAGCAGTACTTC.

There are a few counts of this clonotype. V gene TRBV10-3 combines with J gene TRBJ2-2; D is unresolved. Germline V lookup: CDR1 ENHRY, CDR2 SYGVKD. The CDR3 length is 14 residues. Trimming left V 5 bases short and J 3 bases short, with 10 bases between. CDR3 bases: TGTGCCATCAGTACAATCTTGGACACCGGGGAGCTGTTTTTT. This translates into CAISTILDTGELFF.

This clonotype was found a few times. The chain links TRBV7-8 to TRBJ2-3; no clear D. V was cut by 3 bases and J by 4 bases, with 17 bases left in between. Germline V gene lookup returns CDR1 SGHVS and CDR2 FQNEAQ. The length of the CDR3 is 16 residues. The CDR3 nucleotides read TGTGCCAGCAGCTTTAGGGTCCCGGCGAGACCAGATACGCAGTATTTT. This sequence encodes CASSFRVPARPDTQYF.